The 5 T cell receptor beta chains presented below share a single source sample, sequenced in a study of T cells in Graves' hyperthyroidism and ophthalmopathy. TCR beta CDR3 regions were amplified from RNA. Initially, a first-round RT-PCR of the TCR CDR3 employed the HTBI primer set. TCRdb used MiXCR to reprocess the multiplex PCR reads, holding one entry per CDR3 protein. This sample has a few hundred thousand distinct CDR3 sequences; roughly 13% occur once, and the top ten carry 5.3%. Sample: blood. These receptors were obtained from a woman aged 18 to 35 with Graves' hyperthyroidism.

This clonotype appeared many times. DNA for the CDR3: TGCGCCAGCAGCCAAGTGGGCAGGGGGAACACTGAAGCTTTCTTT. Amino acid sequence: CASSQVGRGNTEAFF. J is TRBJ1-1 and V is TRBV4-1; D possibly corresponds to TRBD1 (6 bases). The V end was cut by 1 base, the J end by 1 base, with 10 bases between. CDR1 MGHRA and CDR2 YSYEKL come from the germline V gene. The CDR3 length is 15 residues.

This clonotype has at least ten counts. The V call is TRBV28, the J call TRBJ2-1; D is undetermined. V shed 3 bases and J shed 0 bases, with 12 bases lying between them. The CDR3 has 16 residues. Germline values: CDR1 MDHEN, CDR2 SYDVKM. The CDR3 DNA sequence: TGTGCCAGCAGTTTCTTAGACCCCTCCTCCTACAATGAGCAGTTCTTC. Translation gives CASSFLDPSSYNEQFF.

The rearrangement links TRBV6-2 or TRBV6-3 to TRBJ2-3; 9 bases map to TRBD2. The length of the CDR3 is 15 residues. From germline, CDR1 is MNHEY and CDR2 SVGEGT. The V and J ends lost 2 bases and 0 bases, in that order; junction bases with no gene match: 0. CDR3 DNA sequence: TGTGCCAGCAGTTACACTAGCGGGAGCACAGATACGCAGTATTTT. It codes for CASSYTSGSTDTQYF.

The gene calls are TRBV27 and TRBJ2-1; 11 nucleotides agree with TRBD2. Germline CDR1 is MNHEY and CDR2 is SMNVEV (reference sequence). Trimming took 4 bases from V and 8 from J; bases not matched to a gene: 7. The CDR3 loop spans 15 amino acids. CDR3 residues: CASSSRLAGSHEQFF. For the CDR3, the DNA is TGTGCCAGCAGTTCCCGACTAGCGGGGAGCCATGAGCAGTTCTTC.

This clonotype was counted many times. The V call is TRBV7-9, the J call TRBJ2-7, with D hard to call. Germline CDR1 SEHNR, CDR2 FQNEAQ (reference sequence). Trimming removed 1 base at V and 4 bases at J, with 5 bases between. The CDR3 consists of 12 residues. The CDR3 protein is CASSLDKYEQYF. CDR3 nucleotides: TGTGCCAGCAGCTTAGATAAATACGAGCAGTACTTC.